These 30 T cell receptor beta chains originate from one sample sequenced in a study of T cell repertoires in cytomegalovirus infection. Antigens of these TCRs are unknown. One entry per CDR3 protein, called by TCRdb with MiXCR from the reads. There are some 920,000 distinct CDR3 sequences in the sample; about a third occur only once, and over 12% lies in the top ten. The material was cultured CD8+ T cells from PBMCs, obtained from culture after CMV antigen stimulation. The receptors come from a human donor in good health (CMV status not recorded). Some clones in this sample may be carry-over from other donors' samples.

V gene TRBV4-1 combines with J gene TRBJ1-1, with a weak D call TRBD1 (6 bases). With 0 bases removed from V and 3 bases from J, the gap between germline ends came to 11 bases. The CDR3 covers 15 residues. The germline CDR1 and CDR2 sequences are MGHRA and YSYEKL. In nucleotides, the CDR3 is TGCGCCAGCAGCCAAGATCGGGGGGCGGACACTGAAGCTTTCTTT. Protein sequence: CASSQDRGADTEAFF.

This clonotype was detected only a few times. The chain employs TRBV28 and TRBJ2-7; D might be TRBD1 or TRBD2, each matching 5 bases. The CDR3 length is 15 residues. Per the germline V gene, CDR1 is MDHEN and CDR2 is SYDVKM. Trimming took off 4 bases at V and 6 bases at J, with 19 bases between the two ends. The chain's CDR3 is CASSSLRARGTEQYV. The CDR3 DNA follows: TGTGCCAGCAGTTCCCTACGGGCGAGGGGCACCGAGCAGTACGTC.

The chain links TRBV20-1 to TRBJ2-3; 7 bases line up with TRBD2. V was pared by 3 bases and J by 0 bases, with 0 bases of the junction left unmatched. Germline V lookup: CDR1 DFQATT, CDR2 SNEGSKA (reference sequence). This CDR3 contains 13 residues. Written as DNA, the CDR3 is TGCAGTGCTAGCGGGGGGAGCACAGATACGCAGTATTTT. It yields the protein CSASGGSTDTQYF.

This clonotype has more than one count but fewer than ten. The chain links TRBV9 to TRBJ2-7, with 7 positions matching TRBD1. CDR1 is SGDLS, CDR2 YYNGEE, per germline. The CDR3 covers 15 residues. The J segment lost 2 bases and the V segment lost 0 bases, leaving 5 bases of the junction unmatched. Written as DNA, the CDR3 is TGTGCCAGCAGCGTAGAGGGGGACAGACCCTACGAGCAGTACTTC. It specifies CASSVEGDRPYEQYF.

This clonotype showed up just a few times. V gene TRBV4-2 combines with J gene TRBJ1-4; maybe TRBD1 (5 bases). Trimming pared 3 bases from V and 6 bases from J, leaving 14 bases between. The CDR3 is made up of 15 amino acids. The germline gives CDR1 LGHNA, CDR2 YNFKEQ. The CDR3 sequence is CASSQDGGDYEKLFF. As DNA, the CDR3 is TGTGCCAGCAGCCAGGATGGGGGTGATTATGAAAAACTGTTTTTT.

The sample holds a few counts of this clonotype. The chain links TRBV27 to TRBJ2-7, with 7 bases fitting TRBD1. The CDR3 runs to 14 residues. Germline V gene lookup returns CDR1 MNHEY and CDR2 SMNVEV (reference sequence). Unmatched junction bases numbered 9, after V lost 6 bases and J lost 4 bases. The CDR3 bases are TGTGCCAGCAGCCCCAAGGGACAGTTGTACGAGCAGTACGTC. As protein: CASSPKGQLYEQYV.

Here the CDR3 reads CASSIPGNTEAFF. The CDR3 DNA reads as TGTGCCAGTAGTATCCCTGGGAACACTGAAGCTTTCTTT. The chain carries TRBV19 and TRBJ1-1; D unresolved. The CDR3 totals 13 residues. Trimming left V 3 bases short and J 1 base short, with 6 bases between. The germline CDR1 and CDR2 sequences are LNHDA and SQIVND (reference sequence).

This clonotype showed up just a few times. The rearrangement uses TRBV27 and TRBJ2-1, with D perhaps matching TRBD2 (5 bases). CDR1 and CDR2 (germline): MNHEY, SMNVEV (reference sequence). The CDR3 sequence is 13 residues long. V lost 8 bases to trimming and J lost 12 bases, with 20 bases between them. CDR3 sequence: CASGRERDLAQFF. In nucleotides, the CDR3 is TGTGCCAGCGGTCGCGAGAGGGATTTGGCGCAGTTCTTC.

This sequence joins TRBV20-1 and TRBJ2-6; D possibly corresponds to TRBD1 (6 bases). Germline-derived CDR1 and CDR2 are DFQATT and SNEGSKA (reference sequence). With 3 bases removed from V and 6 bases from J, the gap between germline ends came to 12 bases. The CDR3 has 14 amino acids. The CDR3 nucleotides are TGCAGTGCTAGTGGGGGCAAGGCGGCCAACGTCCTGACTTTC. Translated: CSASGGKAANVLTF.

J is TRBJ1-1 and V is TRBV9; D not certain. The CDR3 is 15 residues long. Looked up from germline, CDR1 is SGDLS and CDR2 is YYNGEE. V lost 1 base, J lost 0 bases, and 10 bases lay in between. The CDR3 loop reads CASSVPPYMNTEAFF. CDR3 nucleotide sequence: TGTGCCAGCAGCGTACCCCCCTATATGAACACTGAAGCTTTCTTT.

As DNA, the CDR3 is TGTGCCAGCAGTTTCGCAGGGGGCGATACTGAAGCTTTCTTT. Amino acid sequence: CASSFAGGDTEAFF. The chain links TRBV27 to TRBJ1-1, with TRBD1 matching over 8 bases. Germline-derived CDR1 and CDR2 are MNHEY and SMNVEV (reference sequence). This CDR3 has 14 amino acids. J was trimmed by 5 bases and V by 3 bases; bases with no gene match: 5.

The chain uses TRBV7-9 and TRBJ2-2; D gene unclear. Germline CDR1 is SEHNR and CDR2 is FQNEAQ (reference sequence). This CDR3 is 15 amino acids long. Trimming removed 4 bases at V and 4 bases at J, with 13 bases between. The CDR3 DNA is TGTGCCAGCAGCTCTAAGATTGGATCCACCGGGGAGCTGTTTTTT. Residues: CASSSKIGSTGELFF.

Ten or more counts support this clonotype. The chain recombines TRBV7-9 with TRBJ2-3; D may be TRBD2 (7 bases). The CDR3 has 15 residues. The germline V gene encodes CDR1 SEHNR and CDR2 FQNEAQ (reference sequence). Trimming took off 4 bases at V and 4 bases at J, with 15 bases between the two ends. The CDR3 region has the DNA TGTGCCAGCAGCTACGGGGGGCAGGGCGCAGATACGCAGTATTTT. Protein product: CASSYGGQGADTQYF.

As to this clonotype: Possible read error: a much larger clone is one base away. V gene TRBV7-9 combines with J gene TRBJ2-1; TRBD2 might be the D (5 bases). The CDR3 contains 14 residues. From germline, CDR1 is SEHNR and CDR2 FQNEAQ (reference sequence). Trimming removed 7 bases from V and 2 bases from J, with 12 bases in between. As DNA, the CDR3 is TGTGCCAGCAACTTTTCCGGGGCCTACAATGAGCAGTTCTTC. As protein: CASNFSGAYNEQFF.

The chain uses TRBV7-3 and TRBJ2-3, with no clear D. Germline V gene lookup returns CDR1 SGHTA and CDR2 FQGTGA. CDR3 length equals 8 residues. Between the trimmed V and J ends, which lost 4 bases and 12 bases, there was a span of 2 bases. The CDR3 DNA follows: TGTGCCAGCAGCTACCAGTATTTT. It encodes CASSYQYF.

V gene TRBV23-1 combines with J gene TRBJ1-4, with D tentatively TRBD1 (5 bases). TRBV23-1 is recorded as an ORF, its role being uncertain. Trimming removed 0 bases at V and 12 bases at J, with 26 bases between. The CDR3 sequence is 18 residues long. The CDR3: CASSQSRTGPPFWKELFF. Here the CDR3 DNA reads TGCGCCAGCAGTCAATCGCGAACAGGACCCCCGTTTTGGAAGGAACTGTTTTTT.

This clonotype was counted only a few times. The rearrangement links TRBV11-2 to TRBJ1-6; TRBD1 agrees at 10 bases. CDR1 SGHAT and CDR2 FQNNGV come from the germline V gene. The CDR3 runs to 14 residues. Unmatched junction bases numbered 2, after V lost 3 bases and J lost 9 bases. CDR3 amino acids: CASSFGTGASPLHF. The CDR3 bases are TGTGCCAGCAGCTTTGGGACAGGGGCTTCACCCCTCCACTTT.

This clonotype turned up a few times. The chain recombines TRBV11-2 with TRBJ2-4; D is unresolved. Germline loops: CDR1 SGHAT, CDR2 FQNNGV. Trimming stripped 1 base from V and 0 bases from J, with 10 bases between. This CDR3 region has 16 residues. CDR3 region: CASSLGGRVAKNIQYF. The CDR3 bases are TGTGCCAGCAGCTTAGGGGGTAGAGTAGCCAAAAACATTCAGTACTTC.

This clonotype turned up a few times. V and J are TRBV14 and TRBJ1-1; 8 positions agree with TRBD1. The V segment lost 1 base and the J segment 4 bases; nucleotides outside the gene matches: 5. The CDR3 length is 15 residues. The germline V gene has CDR1 SGHDN and CDR2 FVKESK. This CDR3 is CASSQVPGGFTEAFF. In DNA, the CDR3 is TGTGCCAGCAGCCAAGTCCCAGGGGGCTTCACTGAAGCTTTCTTT.

This chain connects TRBV6-1 to TRBJ1-5; D is unclear. V lost 0 bases, J lost 0 bases, and 6 bases lay in between. The CDR3 contains 15 residues. Germline CDR1 MNHNS, CDR2 SASEGT. The DNA for the CDR3 is TGTGCCAGCAGTGAAGCTGGCGTTAGCAATCAGCCCCAGCATTTT. It yields the protein CASSEAGVSNQPQHF.

This clonotype was detected ten times or more. The CDR3 DNA sequence: TGTGCCAGCAGTTGGCTGATCGATGGCTACACCTTC. Protein: CASSWLIDGYTF. V gene TRBV12-3 or TRBV12-4 combines with J gene TRBJ1-2; D uncertain. Trimming stripped 4 bases from V and 6 bases from J, with 9 bases between. The CDR3 has 12 amino acids.

This clonotype was seen a few times. The chain carries TRBV7-9 and TRBJ2-7; D may correspond to TRBD1 or TRBD2 (5 bases each). Germline values: CDR1 SEHNR, CDR2 FQNEAQ (reference sequence). The CDR3 runs 12 residues. The V end was cut by 1 base, the J end by 7 bases, with 8 bases between. CDR3 sequence reads: CASSLDGGEQYV. Written as DNA, the CDR3 is TGTGCCAGCAGCTTAGATGGGGGTGAGCAGTACGTC.

This clonotype has more than one count but fewer than ten. This sequence joins TRBV7-6 and TRBJ2-1; 8 bases are a match to TRBD2. Germline V gives CDR1 SGHVS, CDR2 FNYEAQ. After removal of 1 base from V and 2 bases from J, the junction contained 4 bases not matched to a gene. The CDR3 totals 16 residues. The CDR3 loop is CASSLEAGDTYNEQFF. The DNA of the CDR3 is TGTGCCAGCAGCTTAGAAGCGGGGGATACCTACAATGAGCAGTTCTTC.

This clonotype came up a few times. In DNA form, the CDR3 reads TGTGCCAGCAGCTTAGGTTGGGGACAGGGCTCTGAAGCTTTCTTT. Translated: CASSLGWGQGSEAFF. The V call is TRBV11-2, the J call TRBJ1-1; TRBD1 aligns across 9 bases. The CDR3 sequence is 15 residues long. Germline lookup yields CDR1 SGHAT and CDR2 FQNNGV. V was clipped by 1 base and J by 6 bases; unmatched bases: 6.

The V call is TRBV9, the J call TRBJ1-1; D remains ambiguous. The CDR3 has 12 amino acids. V was clipped by 4 bases and J by 7 bases, with 11 bases between them. Germline assignment: CDR1 SGDLS and CDR2 YYNGEE. CDR3 residues: CASSKGVNEAFF. The CDR3 DNA sequence: TGTGCCAGCAGCAAAGGCGTCAATGAAGCTTTCTTT.

Concerning this clonotype itself: The germline gene is not matched at one end of the junction; a read error may be the cause. The rearrangement joins TRBV27 to TRBJ2-3; D tentatively fits TRBD1 or TRBD2 (6 bases each). Germline CDR1 MNHEY, CDR2 SMNVEV (reference sequence). CDR3 length: 15 residues. The CDR3 DNA reads as TGTGCCGGCAGTACCGAAGGGGGGCCGGCAGATACGCAGTATTTT. Its protein product is CAGSTEGGPADTQYF.

The CDR3 DNA reads TGTGCCAGCAGCCCAGGACAGACAACTCACAATCAGCCCCAGCATTTT. This gives the protein CASSPGQTTHNQPQHF. V gene TRBV5-8 combines with J gene TRBJ1-5, with a weak D call TRBD1 (6 bases). V shed 4 bases and J shed 3 bases, with 17 bases lying between them. Germline-derived CDR1 and CDR2 are SGHTS and YDEGEE. The CDR3 loop spans 16 amino acids.

There are a few counts of this clonotype. The rearrangement joins TRBV7-6 to TRBJ2-1; 7 nucleotides line up with TRBD1. Trimming removed 4 bases from V and 0 bases from J; junction bases left unmatched: 6. This CDR3 has 16 residues. Germline-derived CDR1 and CDR2 are SGHVS and FNYEAQ. The CDR3 region is CASSSWTGDSYNEQFF. CDR3 bases: TGTGCCAGCAGCTCCTGGACAGGTGACTCCTACAATGAGCAGTTCTTC.

The V call is TRBV7-9, the J call TRBJ1-2, with D tentatively TRBD1 (6 bases). The V end was cut by 2 bases, the J end by 8 bases, with 12 bases between. Germline-derived CDR1 and CDR2 are SEHNR and FQNEAQ (reference sequence). The CDR3 spans 13 residues. In DNA, the CDR3 is TGTGCCAGCAGCTTAAAGAGGGGGGACGGCTACACCTTC. It encodes CASSLKRGDGYTF.

The chain employs TRBV7-8 and TRBJ2-2; D is possibly TRBD2 (6 bases). Trimming left V 5 bases short and J 3 bases short, with 19 bases between. The length of the CDR3 is 17 residues. Germline V lookup: CDR1 SGHVS, CDR2 FQNEAQ. CDR3 nucleotides: TGTGCCAGCAGCCTCCCGTATGACGGGGGAGACACCGGGGAGCTGTTTTTT. Translated, it gives CASSLPYDGGDTGELFF.